This TCR beta chain was found in a study of blood T cell repertoires in COVID-19. Background on the study: Sites in the United States, Italy and Spain provided acute and convalescent COVID-19 samples.

TCRdb keeps only in-frame clones here, not all; method: immunoSEQ multiplex PCR. Among 65,000 to 75,000 clones, about nine tenths were seen once, and the ten largest hold approximately 4.4%. In germline, CDR1 is ENHRY, CDR2 SYGVKD. This CDR3 contains 13 residues. V lost 7 bases and J lost 6, with 13 bases in between. The chain links TRBV10-3 to TRBJ2-1; possibly TRBD2 for D (6 bases). The sample comprised peripheral blood. This TCR came from a man aged 50 to 59 with active COVID-19. DNA of the CDR3: TGTGCCATCACCCGGGAGTTCCGCAATGAGCAGTTCTTC. It encodes CAITREFRNEQFF.